This T cell receptor beta chain was retrieved from a study of vaccination and CD4 T cells after COVID-19. Study-wide background: Two Hispanic individuals were among six male and four female convalescent patients.

The Oncomine TCR Beta short-read assay generated sequence data from the DNA of cultured CD4+ T cells. TCRdb re-derived calls from the PCR reads in MiXCR, one entry per CDR3 protein. Of over 20,000 distinct CDR3 sequences in the sample, approximately 38% were seen once. The ends lost 6 bases at V and 4 bases at J; junction bases unmatched: 8. The CDR3 loop spans 14 amino acids. Per germline, CDR1 SNHLY and CDR2 FYNNEI. Time point specified: late sampling 161 to 241 days after vaccination in a few convalescent patients. Indicated treatment: roughly 11-day PBMC culture with coronavirus spike peptide pools or control peptides (ViraFEST assay). Via ViraFEST, peptide pools expanded antigen-specific T cells before TCR sequencing. Of note for this clonotype: Its antigen is unidentified.

The receptor was derived from a human donor who had recovered from COVID-19. The V call is TRBV2, the J call TRBJ2-5, with 7 bases matching TRBD2. The specimen was CD4+ T cells from blood, cultured in vitro, collected about 7 months after SARS-CoV-2 vaccination. CDR3 in amino acids: CASSHYGGGETQYF. The CDR3 region has the DNA TGTGCCAGCAGCCACTACGGCGGGGGAGAGACCCAGTACTTC.